The 23 T cell receptor beta chains presented below share a single source sample, sequenced in a study of shared clonotypes between healthy human individuals. Produced via immunoSEQ multiplex PCR; TCRdb's table is partial and in-frame only. The table records more than 1,200,000 clones, around 98.5% of them present only once. The source material was naive CD4+ T cells sorted from blood. Subset indicated: CD45RA+ positively selected. These receptors all stem from a man aged 25 to 45 in good health.

The CDR3 nucleotides are TGCGCCAGCAGCTTTGCTAGCGGGAGTTTTAATGAGCAGTTCTTC. This translates into CASSFASGSFNEQFF. J is TRBJ2-1 and V is TRBV5-1; 10 bases agree with TRBD2. V was clipped by 2 bases and J by 7 bases; unmatched bases: 6. CDR3 size: 15 residues. Looked up from germline, CDR1 is SGHRS and CDR2 is YFSETQ.

The chain uses TRBV27 and TRBJ2-1; possibly TRBD2 for D (6 bases). Germline V CDR1 and CDR2: MNHEY, SMNVEV (reference sequence). The CDR3 length is 14 residues. Trimming cost V 7 bases and J 9 bases, with 19 bases left between them. This CDR3 reads CASTNPGLPGEQFF. The CDR3 region has the DNA TGTGCCAGCACAAATCCGGGACTCCCCGGTGAGCAGTTCTTC.

The V gene is TRBV28, the J gene TRBJ2-7; tentative D call: TRBD2 (6 bases). In germline, CDR1 is MDHEN, CDR2 SYDVKM. The ends were cut back, 10 bases at V and 0 bases at J, with 16 bases in the middle. The CDR3 sequence is 14 residues long. The CDR3 DNA is TGTGCCATAAAATTTAGCGGAAGCTCCTACGAGCAGTACTTC. This encodes CAIKFSGSSYEQYF.

The chain carries TRBV7-3 and TRBJ1-3, with a tentative D call TRBD1 (5 bases). Germline V gene lookup returns CDR1 SGHTA and CDR2 FQGTGA. The germline V and J ends were trimmed by 6 bases and 0 bases, with 15 bases remaining between them. CDR3 size: 16 residues. This CDR3 is CASSFSGTSSGNTIYF. CDR3 DNA: TGTGCCAGCAGTTTCTCAGGGACTAGCTCTGGAAACACCATATATTTT. The whole variable domain, remainder taken from reference TRBV7-3 and TRBJ1-3, is GAGVSQTPSNKVTEKGKYVELRCDPISGHTALYWYRQSLGQGPEFLIYFQGTGAADDSGLPNDRFFAVRPEGSVSTLKIQRTERGDSAVYLCASSFSGTSSGNTIYFGEGSWLTVV.

The gene calls are TRBV19 and TRBJ2-3; D gene unclear. The CDR3 spans 13 residues. Per germline, CDR1 LNHDA and CDR2 SQIVND (reference sequence). V was trimmed by 7 bases and J by 2 bases, leaving 10 bases between them. The CDR3 DNA follows: TGTGCCAGTACCTTCAAGTTCACAGATACGCAGTATTTT. Residues: CASTFKFTDTQYF.

The chain joins TRBV5-4 to TRBJ2-1, with a tentative D call TRBD1 (6 bases). The CDR3 loop spans 18 amino acids. Germline V gives CDR1 SGHNT, CDR2 YYREEE (reference sequence). V was cut by 3 bases and J by 3 bases, with 22 bases left in between. The CDR3 protein is CASSSRGLAERNYNEQFF. Written as DNA, the CDR3 is TGTGCCAGCAGCTCCAGGGGTCTAGCAGAAAGAAACTACAATGAGCAGTTCTTC.

As regards this clone: Other DNA variants within this sample encode the same CDR3. The chain recombines TRBV6-1 with TRBJ1-5; D is uncertain. Trimming stripped 2 bases from V and 4 bases from J, with 6 bases between. The CDR3 covers 13 residues. Germline CDR1 is MNHNS and CDR2 is SASEGT. This chain's CDR3 is CASSEIPNQPQHF. In DNA, the CDR3 is TGTGCCAGCAGTGAAATCCCAAATCAGCCCCAGCATTTT.

The chain employs TRBV19 and TRBJ1-4; 7 bases are a match to TRBD1. Trimming cost V 4 bases and J 6 bases; bases outside gene matches: 5. The CDR3 runs to 14 residues. Germline assignment: CDR1 LNHDA and CDR2 SQIVND (reference sequence). In DNA, the CDR3 is TGTGCCAGTAGTAACACAGGGGCGGATGAAAAACTGTTTTTT. It is translated as CASSNTGADEKLFF.

The rearrangement uses TRBV29-1 and TRBJ2-1, with 10 bases fitting TRBD2. The CDR3 consists of 16 residues. Germline assignment: CDR1 SQVTM and CDR2 ANQGSEA. V shed 4 bases and J 5 bases; nucleotides not matched to a gene: 11. The CDR3 DNA is TGCAGCGTTGCCCTAGCGGGAGCTGTCTGGCACAATGAGCAGTTCTTC. It encodes CSVALAGAVWHNEQFF.

This chain links TRBV28 with TRBJ1-2; perhaps TRBD1 as D (6 bases). CDR1 and CDR2 (germline): MDHEN, SYDVKM. There are 13 residues in the CDR3. The V and J ends lost 3 bases and 7 bases respectively, with 12 bases between them. For the CDR3, the DNA is TGTGCCAGCAGTTTGTTGGGGGCAGGTGGCTACACCTTC. Translating it yields CASSLLGAGGYTF.

This chain links TRBV12-5 with TRBJ1-3; 10 nucleotides line up with TRBD1. Germline trimming cut 0 bases from V and 4 bases from J; bases unmatched to any gene: 9. The CDR3 contains 18 residues. Germline V CDR1 and CDR2: LGHNT, FRNRAP. The CDR3 loop reads CASGLVLGTGVAGNTIYF. The CDR3 DNA follows: TGTGCTAGTGGTTTGGTTCTGGGGACAGGGGTAGCAGGAAACACCATATATTTT. Full variable domain (missing parts from reference TRBV12-5 and TRBJ1-3): DARVTQTPRHKVTEMGQEVTMRCQPILGHNTVFWYRQTMMQGLELLAYFRNRAPLDDSGMPKDRFSAEMPDATLATLKIQPSEPRDSAVYFCASGLVLGTGVAGNTIYFGEGSWLTVV.

V usage is TRBV29-1 and J usage is TRBJ1-1; no reliable D call. The germline V gene encodes CDR1 SQVTM and CDR2 ANQGSEA. This CDR3 contains 14 residues. V was clipped by 0 bases and J by 1 base, with 9 bases between them. The DNA for the CDR3 is TGCAGCGTTGAAGAGCGTGGGAAGAACACTGAAGCTTTCTTT. Amino acid sequence: CSVEERGKNTEAFF.

In this sample, this clone turned up once. This chain links TRBV27 with TRBJ1-4; a weak D match, TRBD1 (6 bases). Germline CDR1 is MNHEY and CDR2 is SMNVEV (reference sequence). The length of the CDR3 is 13 residues. V dropped 6 bases and J dropped 10 bases, with 15 bases sitting between them. The CDR3 region is CASRDVFRGKLFF. The CDR3 DNA reads TGTGCCAGCAGGGACGTGTTCAGGGGAAAACTGTTTTTT.

The chain links TRBV12-5 to TRBJ2-1, with unresolved D. CDR1 LGHNT and CDR2 FRNRAP come from the germline V gene. CDR3 length: 11 residues. V was pared by 5 bases and J by 7 bases, with 6 bases between. The CDR3 reads CASGARNEQFF. The CDR3 DNA follows: TGTGCTAGTGGTGCCCGGAATGAGCAGTTCTTC.

The V call is TRBV10-3, the J call TRBJ2-7; a possible D gene is TRBD1 (5 bases). V lost 4 bases and J 4 bases, leaving 17 bases between the germline ends. Germline V gene sequence: CDR1 ENHRY, CDR2 SYGVKD. The CDR3 extends over 15 amino acids. The CDR3 loop reads CAISAPDTLKYEQYF. The CDR3 coding sequence is TGTGCCATCAGTGCCCCGGACACCCTGAAGTACGAGCAGTACTTC.

This clone was seen once. This chain links TRBV25-1 with TRBJ2-3; 11 nucleotides align to TRBD1. J was trimmed by 5 bases and V by 4 bases; bases with no gene match: 8. This CDR3 is built from 16 residues. Germline V gives CDR1 MGHDK, CDR2 SYGVNS. The CDR3 here is CASSGRDRGFGDTQYF. CDR3 coding DNA: TGTGCCAGCAGTGGCCGGGACAGGGGGTTTGGAGATACGCAGTATTTT.

V gene TRBV29-1 combines with J gene TRBJ2-3; a possible D gene is TRBD1 (6 bases). The germline V gene has CDR1 SQVTM and CDR2 ANQGSEA. The ends were cut back, 5 bases at V and 2 bases at J, with 11 bases in the middle. CDR3 size: 13 residues. CDR3 sequence reads: CSVFTGNTDTQYF. CDR3 bases: TGCAGCGTTTTTACAGGGAACACAGATACGCAGTATTTT.

On this clone: Other DNA sequences of this sample code for an identical CDR3. The rearrangement uses TRBV9 and TRBJ1-2; TRBD1 matches 9 bases. Germline CDR1 SGDLS, CDR2 YYNGEE. J lost 8 bases, V lost 1 base, and 3 bases had no gene match. This CDR3 has 13 amino acids. CDR3 bases: TGTGCCAGCAGCGTAACCGGGACAGGGGGCTACACCTTC. It encodes CASSVTGTGGYTF.

This clone was seen a single time. The V gene is TRBV11-3, the J gene TRBJ2-7; D is undetermined. The V end lost 5 bases, the J end lost 2 bases, and 13 bases lay between the germline ends. Per germline, CDR1 SGHNT and CDR2 YENEEA. CDR3 length: 14 amino acids. The CDR3 bases are TGTGCCAGCAGCCCGAGGTCCCGTCCCTACGAGCAGTACTTC. Residues: CASSPRSRPYEQYF. Full variable domain (outside the CDR3, taken from reference TRBV11-3 and TRBJ2-7): EAGVVQSPRYKIIEKKQPVAFWCNPISGHNTLYWYLQNLGQGPELLIRYENEEAVDDSQLPKDRFSAERLKGVDSTLKIQPAELGDSAVYLCASSPRSRPYEQYFGPGTRLTVT.

The V call is TRBV10-3, the J call TRBJ2-3; tentative D call: TRBD2 (6 bases). The length of the CDR3 is 14 residues. V dropped 8 bases and J dropped 1 base, with 13 bases sitting between them. The germline gives CDR1 ENHRY, CDR2 SYGVKD. The CDR3 DNA is TGTGCCATCGCCCCTTCTAGCGGCACAGATACGCAGTATTTT. It yields the protein CAIAPSSGTDTQYF.

The chain has TRBV5-5 and TRBJ2-5, with a weak D call TRBD1 (6 bases). With 3 bases removed from V and 2 bases from J, the gap between germline ends came to 11 bases. Germline V gives CDR1 SGHKS, CDR2 YYEKEE (reference sequence). CDR3 length equals 14 residues. CDR3 DNA: TGTGCCAGCAGCTGGTTTGGACAGCAAGAGACCCAGTACTTC. Its translation: CASSWFGQQETQYF.

J is TRBJ2-1 and V is TRBV29-1; possibly TRBD2 for D (5 bases). The length of the CDR3 is 13 residues. Germline lookup yields CDR1 SQVTM and CDR2 ANQGSEA. This CDR3 reads CTRAGEQSHEQFF. The CDR3 DNA sequence: TGCACCCGAGCCGGGGAACAGTCCCATGAGCAGTTCTTC.

This chain uses TRBV9 with TRBJ2-7, with D perhaps given as TRBD1 or TRBD2 (6 bases each). The length of the CDR3 is 16 residues. CDR1 SGDLS and CDR2 YYNGEE come from the germline V gene. V was shortened by 0 bases and J by 8 bases, with 21 bases between the two germline ends. CDR3 nucleotide sequence: TGTGCCAGCAGCGTAGGCTCCCGGGGGCTAGGGGAAAAGCAGTACTTC. Protein sequence: CASSVGSRGLGEKQYF.